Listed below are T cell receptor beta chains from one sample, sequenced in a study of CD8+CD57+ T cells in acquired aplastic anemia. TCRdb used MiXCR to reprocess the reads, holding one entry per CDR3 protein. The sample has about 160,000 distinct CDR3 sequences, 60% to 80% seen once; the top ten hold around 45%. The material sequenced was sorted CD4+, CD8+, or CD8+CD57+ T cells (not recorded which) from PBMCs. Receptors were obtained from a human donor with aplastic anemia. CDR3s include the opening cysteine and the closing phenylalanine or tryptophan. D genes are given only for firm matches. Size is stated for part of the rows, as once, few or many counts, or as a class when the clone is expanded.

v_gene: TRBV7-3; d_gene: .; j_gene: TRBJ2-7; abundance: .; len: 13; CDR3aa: CASSKGRPYEQYF; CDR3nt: TGTGCCAGCAGCAAGGGCCGACCTTACGAGCAGTACTTC
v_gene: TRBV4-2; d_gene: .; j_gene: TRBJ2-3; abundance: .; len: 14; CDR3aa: CASSQALAPDTQYF; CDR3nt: TGTGCCAGCAGCCAAGCACTAGCCCCAGATACGCAGTATTTT
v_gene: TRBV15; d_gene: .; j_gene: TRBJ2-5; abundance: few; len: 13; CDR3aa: CATSRGGWETQYF; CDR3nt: TGTGCCACCAGCAGAGGGGGGTGGGAGACCCAGTACTTC
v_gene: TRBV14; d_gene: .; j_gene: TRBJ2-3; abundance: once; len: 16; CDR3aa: CASSQGILRVTDTQYF; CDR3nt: TGTGCCAGCAGCCAAGGGATCTTAAGAGTCACAGATACGCAGTATTTT
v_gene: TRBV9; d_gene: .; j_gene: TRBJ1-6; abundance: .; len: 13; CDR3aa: CASRTDTNSPLHF; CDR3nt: TGTGCCAGCAGGACGGACACGAATTCACCCCTCCACTTT
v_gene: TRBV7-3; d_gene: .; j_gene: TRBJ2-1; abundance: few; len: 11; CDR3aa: CASSLRGEQFF; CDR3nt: TGTGCCAGCAGCTTAAGGGGCGAGCAGTTCTTC
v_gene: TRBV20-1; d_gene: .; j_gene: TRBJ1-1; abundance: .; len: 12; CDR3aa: CSAGGRSTEAFF; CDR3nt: TGCAGTGCTGGGGGACGCAGCACTGAGGCTTTCTTT
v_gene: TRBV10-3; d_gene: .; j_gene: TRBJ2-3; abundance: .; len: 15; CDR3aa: CAISAWGERTDTQYF; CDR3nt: TGTGCCATCAGCGCGTGGGGGGAGAGGACAGATACGCAGTATTTT
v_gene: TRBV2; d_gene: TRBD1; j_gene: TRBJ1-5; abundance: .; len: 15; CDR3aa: CASSEGQISNQPQHF; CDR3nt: TGTGCCAGCAGTGAGGGACAGATTAGCAATCAGCCCCAGCATTTT
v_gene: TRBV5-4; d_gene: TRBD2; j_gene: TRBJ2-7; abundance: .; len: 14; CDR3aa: CASSLSSGSGEQYF; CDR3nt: TGTGCCAGCAGCTTGTCTAGCGGGAGTGGAGAGCAGTACTTC
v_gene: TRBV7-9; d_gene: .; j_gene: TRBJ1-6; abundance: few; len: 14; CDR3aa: CASSLLPPSSPLHF; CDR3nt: TGTGCTAGCAGCTTACTTCCGCCTTCTTCACCCCTCCACTTT